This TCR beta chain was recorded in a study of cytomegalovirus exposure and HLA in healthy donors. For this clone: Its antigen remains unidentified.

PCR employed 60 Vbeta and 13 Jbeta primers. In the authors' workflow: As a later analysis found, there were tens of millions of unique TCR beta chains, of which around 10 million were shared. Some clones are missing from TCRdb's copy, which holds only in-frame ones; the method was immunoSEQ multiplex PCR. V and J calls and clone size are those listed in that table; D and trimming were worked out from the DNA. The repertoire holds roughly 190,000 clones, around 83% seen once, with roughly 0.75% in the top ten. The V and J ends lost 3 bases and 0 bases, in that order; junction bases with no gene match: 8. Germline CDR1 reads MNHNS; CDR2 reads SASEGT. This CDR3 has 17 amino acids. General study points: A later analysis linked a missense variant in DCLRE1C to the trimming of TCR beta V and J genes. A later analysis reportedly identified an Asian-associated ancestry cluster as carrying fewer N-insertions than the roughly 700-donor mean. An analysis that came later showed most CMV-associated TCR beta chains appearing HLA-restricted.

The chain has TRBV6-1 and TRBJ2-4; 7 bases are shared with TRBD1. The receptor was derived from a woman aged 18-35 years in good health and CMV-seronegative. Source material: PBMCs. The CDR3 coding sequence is TGTGCCAGCAGTGAGGGGACAGACATCTTAGCCAAAAACATTCAGTACTTC. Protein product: CASSEGTDILAKNIQYF.